Following are 20 T cell receptor beta chains from one sample sequenced in a study of cytomegalovirus exposure and HLA in healthy donors. The PCR employed 60 Vbeta primers together with 13 Jbeta primers. Data came from immunoSEQ multiplex PCR; TCRdb stores just in-frame clones and leaves some out. Seen here are more than 80,000 clones, around three quarters observed once, and the top ten hold roughly 8.4%. Sequencing was performed on PBMCs. The receptors stem from a human donor in good health.

The chain employs TRBV9 and TRBJ1-1; 10 nucleotides agree with TRBD1. The CDR3 is 16 amino acids. Looked up from germline, CDR1 is SGDLS and CDR2 is YYNGEE. Trimming removed 2 bases from V and 4 bases from J; junction bases left unmatched: 8. Here the CDR3 reads CASSVVGQGVSTEAFF. DNA of the CDR3: TGTGCCAGCAGCGTGGTTGGACAGGGGGTCAGCACTGAAGCTTTCTTT. The full variable domain, with the rest looked up from reference TRBV9 and TRBJ1-1, is DSGVTQTPKHLITATGQRVTLRCSPRSGDLSVYWYQQSLDQGLQFLIQYYNGEERAKGNILERFSAQQFPDLHSELNLSSLELGDSALYFCASSVVGQGVSTEAFFGQGTRLTVV.

This clone appeared a single time. The rearrangement uses TRBV5-5 and TRBJ2-7; the match to TRBD1 covers 7 bases. The V segment lost 5 bases and the J segment 2 bases; nucleotides outside the gene matches: 10. The CDR3 consists of 15 residues. Germline assignment: CDR1 SGHKS and CDR2 YYEKEE (reference sequence). CDR3 protein: CASSYPADRAYEQYF. CDR3 bases: TGTGCCAGCAGTTATCCCGCCGACAGGGCCTACGAGCAGTACTTC. Full variable domain (remainder filled in from reference TRBV5-5 and TRBJ2-7): DAGVTQSPTHLIKTRGQQVTLRCSPISGHKSVSWYQQVLGQGPQFIFQYYEKEERGRGNFPDRFSARQFPNYSSELNVNALLLGDSALYLCASSYPADRAYEQYFGPGTRLTVT.

As DNA, the CDR3 is TGTGCCAGCAGTGGTAAAGACAGGGGGCTTAACTATGGCTACACCTTC. Translated: CASSGKDRGLNYGYTF. The chain employs TRBV6-1 and TRBJ1-2; 10 bases map to TRBD1. The CDR3 consists of 16 residues. V gave up 4 bases and J gave up 1 base; unmatched junction bases: 6. Germline CDR1 reads MNHNS; CDR2 reads SASEGT.

This chain connects TRBV29-1 to TRBJ2-3; D gene uncertain. The CDR3 covers 11 residues. V lost 7 bases to trimming and J lost 5 bases, with 10 bases between them. CDR1 and CDR2 from the germline V gene are SQVTM and ANQGSEA. The CDR3 region is CSAVPGDTQYF. CDR3 bases: TGCAGCGCCGTTCCGGGAGATACGCAGTATTTT.

This chain connects TRBV19 to TRBJ1-3; perhaps TRBD1 as D (6 bases). The CDR3 sequence is 17 residues long. CDR1 LNHDA and CDR2 SQIVND come from the germline V gene (reference sequence). V lost 8 bases, J lost 0 bases, and 20 bases lay in between. The CDR3 DNA reads as TGTGCCAGTGCCGATGGTCACAGGGCAAGCTCTGGAAACACCATATATTTT. Translation gives CASADGHRASSGNTIYF.

The chain recombines TRBV29-1 with TRBJ1-2; D is undetermined. The CDR3 contains 11 residues. In germline, CDR1 is SQVTM, CDR2 ANQGSEA. The V and J ends lost 4 bases and 2 bases respectively, with 5 bases between them. The CDR3 DNA is TGCAGCGTTGTTCGGAACTATGGCTACACCTTC. This gives the protein CSVVRNYGYTF.

The CDR3 sequence: CASSWGQDTEAFF. The CDR3 bases are TGCGCCAGCAGCTGGGGACAGGACACTGAAGCTTTCTTT. This chain joins TRBV5-1 and TRBJ1-1; 8 bases match TRBD1. This CDR3 is built from 13 residues. Germline V gene data show CDR1 as SGHRS and CDR2 as YFSETQ. After removal of 3 bases from V and 3 bases from J, the junction contained 1 base not matched to a gene.

The rearrangement joins TRBV4-1 to TRBJ2-7, with 9 bases lining up with TRBD1. Unmatched junction bases numbered 5, after V lost 0 bases and J lost 5 bases. CDR3 length: 15 residues. Germline values: CDR1 MGHRA, CDR2 YSYEKL. The CDR3 DNA reads TGCGCCAGCAGCCAAGATAGGGACAGGGCGAACGAGCAGTACTTC. The encoded protein is CASSQDRDRANEQYF.

The chain joins TRBV10-3 to TRBJ1-5; D remains unclear. The V gene lost 10 bases and the J gene lost 3 bases, with 16 bases spanning the gap. Germline V gene lookup returns CDR1 ENHRY and CDR2 SYGVKD. This CDR3 contains 14 residues. The CDR3 loop is CATQYDGNNQPQHF. CDR3 DNA sequence: TGTGCCACTCAATACGACGGGAACAATCAGCCCCAGCATTTT.

The gene calls are TRBV5-1 and TRBJ2-2; D possibly corresponds to TRBD2 (6 bases). Germline assignment: CDR1 SGHRS and CDR2 YFSETQ. The CDR3 loop spans 17 amino acids. Trimming removed 3 bases from V and 3 bases from J, with 18 bases in between. DNA for the CDR3: TGCGCCAGCAGCTCGGGGACTGGGGTTTACGACACCGGGGAGCTGTTTTTT. Translation gives CASSSGTGVYDTGELFF.

The rearrangement links TRBV2 to TRBJ1-2; D might be TRBD1 (6 bases). Germline CDR1 and CDR2: SNHLY and FYNNEI. V was shortened by 7 bases and J by 8 bases, with 17 bases between the two germline ends. CDR3 length equals 13 residues. Here the CDR3 DNA reads TGTGCCAGCATGAGGTCGGGGGGGGGCGGCTACACCTTC. Amino acid sequence: CASMRSGGGGYTF.

The chain links TRBV6-5 to TRBJ2-5; perhaps TRBD1 as D (6 bases). Near its end, the DNA agrees better with TRBJ2-7, so the J call may be wrong. This CDR3 spans 12 amino acids. The germline V gene encodes CDR1 MNHEY and CDR2 SVGAGI. CDR3 in amino acids: CASSTGPYEQYF. CDR3 sequence (DNA): TGTGCCAGCAGCACAGGGCCGTACGAGCAGTACTTC.

This clone was seen once. V gene TRBV11-2 combines with J gene TRBJ1-1; weak D call: TRBD1 (6 bases). The CDR3 is 19 amino acids. In germline, CDR1 is SGHAT, CDR2 FQNNGV. Trimming removed 1 base from V and 5 bases from J, with 26 bases in between. The chain's CDR3 is CASSLVFQGRRRFLTEAFF. CDR3 nucleotide sequence: TGTGCCAGCAGCTTAGTGTTTCAGGGGCGCCGTCGTTTTTTGACTGAAGCTTTCTTT. Variable domain in full (rest from reference TRBV11-2 and TRBJ1-1): EAGVAQSPRYKIIEKRQSVAFWCNPISGHATLYWYQQILGQGPKLLIQFQNNGVVDDSQLPKDRFSAERLKGVDSTLKIQPAKLEDSAVYLCASSLVFQGRRRFLTEAFFGQGTRLTVV.

This chain connects TRBV4-3 to TRBJ2-7; 7 nucleotides align to TRBD2. Losses at the gene ends were 0 bases for V and 5 bases for J; bases not matched to a gene: 7. The CDR3 runs 15 residues. Germline CDR1 LGHNA, CDR2 YSLEER. This CDR3 reads CASSQERGNVHEQYF. The CDR3 nucleotides are TGCGCCAGCAGCCAAGAGCGGGGGAATGTCCACGAGCAGTACTTC.

Here the CDR3 reads CASSLGGGGTSGAEQFF. CDR3 nucleotide sequence: TGCGCCAGCAGCTTGGGAGGGGGGGGGACTAGCGGGGCCGAGCAGTTCTTC. V usage is TRBV5-1 and J usage is TRBJ2-1, with 13 bases that match TRBD2. Germline V gene sequence: CDR1 SGHRS, CDR2 YFSETQ. Germline trimming cut 0 bases from V and 10 bases from J; bases unmatched to any gene: 10. The CDR3 runs 17 residues.

The CDR3 loop reads CASRHGGFMNTEAFF. CDR3 nucleotides: TGTGCCAGCAGACACGGAGGATTCATGAACACTGAAGCTTTCTTT. The J gene is TRBJ1-1, the V gene TRBV13; D gene unclear. The CDR3 loop spans 15 amino acids. Deletions cut 6 bases from V and 0 bases from J, with 14 bases between. Germline CDR1 PRHDT, CDR2 FYEKMQ (reference sequence).

This clone was seen only a few times. The rearrangement joins TRBV6-1 to TRBJ1-2, with D hard to call. V was shortened by 3 bases and J by 3 bases, with 11 bases between the two germline ends. Germline values: CDR1 MNHNS, CDR2 SASEGT. This CDR3 has 14 amino acids. The CDR3 DNA reads as TGTGCCAGCAGTGACCGGACTAAGGACTATGGCTACACCTTC. Encoded protein: CASSDRTKDYGYTF.

A few counts support this clone. The CDR3 spells CASNPTGINNQPQHF. The CDR3 DNA is TGTGCCAGCAATCCGACAGGGATCAACAATCAGCCCCAGCATTTT. The chain has TRBV6-1 and TRBJ1-5; TRBD1 matches at 7 bases. The germline V gene has CDR1 MNHNS and CDR2 SASEGT. With 7 bases clipped from V and 3 bases from J, the junction kept 9 bases outside the gene matches. This CDR3 contains 15 residues.

The chain recombines TRBV5-1 with TRBJ1-6; perhaps TRBD1 as D (5 bases). V was shortened by 4 bases and J by 5 bases, with 13 bases between the two germline ends. The germline V gene encodes CDR1 SGHRS and CDR2 YFSETQ. There are 15 residues in the CDR3. The CDR3 spells CASSLSRANNSPLHF. The CDR3 bases are TGCGCCAGCAGCCTTTCCAGGGCGAATAATTCACCCCTCCACTTT.

As to this clone: One junction end disagrees with the germline gene, perhaps due to a read error. Other DNA sequences in this sample translate to the same CDR3. V and J are TRBV5-6 and TRBJ2-7; D unresolved. The germline CDR1 and CDR2 sequences are SGHDT and YYEEEE. The CDR3 length is 14 residues. CDR3 sequence reads: CASSLRQSFYEQYF. CDR3 nucleotide sequence: TGCGCCAGCAGCTTGAGACAAAGCTTCTACGAGCAGTACTTC. The full variable domain, in which reference TRBV5-6 and TRBJ2-7 provide the parts outside the CDR3, is DAGVTQSPTHLIKTRGQQVTLRCSPKSGHDTVSWYQQALGQGPQFIFQYYEEEERQRGNFPDRFSGHQFPNYSSELNVNALLLGDSALYLCASSLRQSFYEQYFGPGTRLTVT.